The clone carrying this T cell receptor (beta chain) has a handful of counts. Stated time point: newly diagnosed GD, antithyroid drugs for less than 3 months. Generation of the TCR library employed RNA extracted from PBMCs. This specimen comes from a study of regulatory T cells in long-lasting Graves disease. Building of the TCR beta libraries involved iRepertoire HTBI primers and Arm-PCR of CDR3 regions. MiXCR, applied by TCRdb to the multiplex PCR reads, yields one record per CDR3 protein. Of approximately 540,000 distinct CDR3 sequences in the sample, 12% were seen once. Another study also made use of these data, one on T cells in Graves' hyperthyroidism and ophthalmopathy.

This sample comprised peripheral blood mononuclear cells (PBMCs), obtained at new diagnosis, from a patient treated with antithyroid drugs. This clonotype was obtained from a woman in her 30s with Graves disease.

The CDR3 DNA sequence: TGTGCCAGTAGCCGGTTCGGGACTAGCTATACCGGGGAGCTGTTTTTT. Its translation: CASSRFGTSYTGELFF. The chain is built from TRBV19 and TRBJ2-2, with 9 bases fitting TRBD2. Germline CDR1 reads LNHDA; CDR2 reads SQIVND (reference sequence). Trimming took 6 bases from V and 5 from J; bases not matched to a gene: 10. The CDR3 length is 16 residues.